Given below is one TCR beta chain in context. The sample is drawn from a study of blood T cell repertoires in COVID-19. On the study more broadly: COVID-19 samples from acute and convalescent phases originated in the United States, Italy and Spain. PBMCs, B-cell-depleted T cells, or T cells provided the cDNA or gDNA that made up the material.

As processed by the authors: It was from reference gene primer amplification that nucleated cell counts were estimated. Sequenced by immunoSEQ multiplex PCR; TCRdb stores in-frame clones only, minus some. V, J and clone size are taken as reported in that table, and D and trimming were inferred from the DNA itself. The sample yields about 150,000 clones, 85% to 90% seen once. This CDR3 comprises 16 residues. V was clipped by 4 bases and J by 1 base; unmatched bases: 1. The V gene's germline CDR1 is MNHEY and CDR2 SVGAGI. The clonotype comes from a woman aged 60-70 years with active COVID-19. The specimen sequenced was peripheral blood. The gene calls are TRBV6-5 and TRBJ1-6, with 10 bases fitting TRBD1. Written as DNA, the CDR3 is TGTGCCAGCAGTTCGGACAGGGGGTCCTATAATTCACCCCTCCACTTT. Translated, it gives CASSSDRGSYNSPLHF.